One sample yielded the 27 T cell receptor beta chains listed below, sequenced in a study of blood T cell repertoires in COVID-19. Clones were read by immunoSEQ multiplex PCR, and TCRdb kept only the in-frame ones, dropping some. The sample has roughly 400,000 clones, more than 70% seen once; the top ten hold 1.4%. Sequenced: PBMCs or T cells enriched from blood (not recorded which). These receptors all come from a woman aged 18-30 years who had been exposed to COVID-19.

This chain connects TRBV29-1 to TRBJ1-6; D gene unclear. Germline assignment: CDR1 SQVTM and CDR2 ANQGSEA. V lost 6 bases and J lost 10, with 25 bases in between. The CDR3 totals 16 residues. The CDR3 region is CSVRYTGESNSSPLHF. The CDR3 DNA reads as TGCAGCGTACGATATACCGGGGAGAGTAATTCGTCACCCCTCCACTTT.

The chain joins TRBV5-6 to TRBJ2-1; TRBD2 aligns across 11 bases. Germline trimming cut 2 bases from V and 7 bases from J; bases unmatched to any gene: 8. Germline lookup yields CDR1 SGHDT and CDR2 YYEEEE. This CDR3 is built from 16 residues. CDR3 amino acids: CASSFLPGTSGNEQFF. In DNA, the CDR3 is TGTGCCAGCAGCTTCCTCCCCGGGACTAGCGGTAATGAGCAGTTCTTC.

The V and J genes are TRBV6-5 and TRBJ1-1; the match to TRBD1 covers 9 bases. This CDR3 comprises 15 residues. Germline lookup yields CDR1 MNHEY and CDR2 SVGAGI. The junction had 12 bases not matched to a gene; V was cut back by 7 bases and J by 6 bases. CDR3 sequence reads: CASTINRGRTAEAFF. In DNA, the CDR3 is TGTGCCAGCACGATAAACAGGGGGCGTACCGCTGAAGCTTTCTTT.

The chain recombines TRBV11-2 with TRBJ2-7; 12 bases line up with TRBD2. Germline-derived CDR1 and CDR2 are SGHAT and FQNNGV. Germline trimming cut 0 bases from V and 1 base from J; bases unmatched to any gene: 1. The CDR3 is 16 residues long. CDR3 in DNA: TGTGCCAGCAGCTTAGAACTAGCGGGAGGATCCTACGAGCAGTACTTC. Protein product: CASSLELAGGSYEQYF.

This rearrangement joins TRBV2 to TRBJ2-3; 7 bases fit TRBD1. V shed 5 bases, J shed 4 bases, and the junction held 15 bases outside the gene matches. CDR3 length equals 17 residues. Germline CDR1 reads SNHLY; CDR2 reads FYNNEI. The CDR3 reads CASSSGQRTLDADTQYF. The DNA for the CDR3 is TGTGCCAGCAGTTCGGGACAGAGGACCTTAGACGCAGATACGCAGTATTTT. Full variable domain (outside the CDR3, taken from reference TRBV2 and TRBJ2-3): EPEVTQTPSHQVTQMGQEVILRCVPISNHLYFYWYRQILGQKVEFLVSFYNNEISEKSEIFDDQFSVERPDGSNFTLKIRSTKLEDSAMYFCASSSGQRTLDADTQYFGPGTRLTVL.

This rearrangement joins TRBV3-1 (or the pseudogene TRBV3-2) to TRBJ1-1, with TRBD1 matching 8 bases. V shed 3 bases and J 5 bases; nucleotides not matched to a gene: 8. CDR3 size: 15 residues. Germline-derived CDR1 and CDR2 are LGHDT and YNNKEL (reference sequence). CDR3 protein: CASSQRPTGETEAFF. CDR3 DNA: TGTGCCAGCAGCCAGCGCCCGACAGGGGAGACTGAAGCTTTCTTT.

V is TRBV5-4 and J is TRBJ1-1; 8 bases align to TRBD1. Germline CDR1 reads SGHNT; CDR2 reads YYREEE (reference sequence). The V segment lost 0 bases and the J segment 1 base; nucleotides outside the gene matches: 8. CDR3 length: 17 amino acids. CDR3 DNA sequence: TGTGCCAGCAGCTTGGAAAGGACAGGGTTAACGAACACTGAAGCTTTCTTT. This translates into CASSLERTGLTNTEAFF.

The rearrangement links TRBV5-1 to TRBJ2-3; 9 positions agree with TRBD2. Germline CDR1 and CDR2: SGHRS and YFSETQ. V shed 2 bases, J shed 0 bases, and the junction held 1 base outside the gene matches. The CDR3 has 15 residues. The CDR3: CASSFTSGSTDTQYF. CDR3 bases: TGCGCCAGCAGCTTTACTAGCGGGAGCACAGATACGCAGTATTTT.

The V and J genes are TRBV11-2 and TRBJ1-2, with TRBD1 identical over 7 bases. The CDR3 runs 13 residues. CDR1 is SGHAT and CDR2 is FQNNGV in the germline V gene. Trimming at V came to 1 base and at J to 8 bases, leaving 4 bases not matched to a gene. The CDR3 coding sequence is TGTGCCAGCAGCTTAGGGGACAGATACGGCTACACCTTC. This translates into CASSLGDRYGYTF. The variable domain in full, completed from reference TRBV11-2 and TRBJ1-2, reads EAGVAQSPRYKIIEKRQSVAFWCNPISGHATLYWYQQILGQGPKLLIQFQNNGVVDDSQLPKDRFSAERLKGVDSTLKIQPAKLEDSAVYLCASSLGDRYGYTFGSGTRLTVV.

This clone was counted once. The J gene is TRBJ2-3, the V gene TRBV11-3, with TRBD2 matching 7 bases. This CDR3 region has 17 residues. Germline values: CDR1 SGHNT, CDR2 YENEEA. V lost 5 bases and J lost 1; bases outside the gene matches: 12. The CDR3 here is CASSLSGLGVGTDTQYF. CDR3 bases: TGTGCCAGCAGCCTCTCCGGACTAGGGGTTGGCACAGATACGCAGTATTTT. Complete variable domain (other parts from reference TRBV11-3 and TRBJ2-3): EAGVVQSPRYKIIEKKQPVAFWCNPISGHNTLYWYLQNLGQGPELLIRYENEEAVDDSQLPKDRFSAERLKGVDSTLKIQPAELGDSAVYLCASSLSGLGVGTDTQYFGPGTRLTVL.

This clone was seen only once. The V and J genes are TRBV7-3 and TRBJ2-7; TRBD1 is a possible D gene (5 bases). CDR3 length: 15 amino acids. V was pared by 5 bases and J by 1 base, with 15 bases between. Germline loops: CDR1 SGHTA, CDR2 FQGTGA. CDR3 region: CASSPSAGASYEQYF. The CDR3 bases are TGTGCCAGCAGCCCCTCGGCTGGGGCTTCCTACGAGCAGTACTTC.

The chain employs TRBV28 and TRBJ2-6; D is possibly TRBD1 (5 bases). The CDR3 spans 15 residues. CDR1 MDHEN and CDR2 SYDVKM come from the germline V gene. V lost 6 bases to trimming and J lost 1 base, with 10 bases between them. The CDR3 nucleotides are TGTGCCAGCAGACGACACAGGTCTGGGGCCAACGTCCTGACTTTC. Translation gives CASRRHRSGANVLTF. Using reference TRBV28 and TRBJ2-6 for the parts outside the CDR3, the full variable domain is DVKVTQSSRYLVKRTGEKVFLECVQDMDHENMFWYRQDPGLGLRLIYFSYDVKMKEKGDIPEGYSVSREKKERFSLILESASTNQTSMYLCASRRHRSGANVLTFGAGSRLTVL.

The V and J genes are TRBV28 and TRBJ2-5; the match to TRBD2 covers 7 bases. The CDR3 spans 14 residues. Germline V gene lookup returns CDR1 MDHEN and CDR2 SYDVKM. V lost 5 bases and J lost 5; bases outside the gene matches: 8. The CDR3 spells CASSPLAEGETQYF. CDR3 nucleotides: TGTGCCAGCAGTCCGCTAGCGGAGGGGGAGACCCAGTACTTC.

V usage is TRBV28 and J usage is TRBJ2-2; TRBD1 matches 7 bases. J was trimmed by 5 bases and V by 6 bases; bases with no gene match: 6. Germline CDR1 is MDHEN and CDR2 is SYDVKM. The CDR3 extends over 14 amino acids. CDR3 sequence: CASRRTGVTGELFF. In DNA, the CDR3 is TGTGCCAGCAGACGAACAGGGGTAACCGGGGAGCTGTTTTTT.

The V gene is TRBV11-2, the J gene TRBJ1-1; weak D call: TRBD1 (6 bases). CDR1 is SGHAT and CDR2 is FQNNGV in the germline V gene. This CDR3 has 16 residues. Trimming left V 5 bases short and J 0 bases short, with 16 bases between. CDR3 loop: CASSPSDRGLNTEAFF. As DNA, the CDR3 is TGTGCCAGCAGCCCTTCGGACAGAGGTCTGAACACTGAAGCTTTCTTT.

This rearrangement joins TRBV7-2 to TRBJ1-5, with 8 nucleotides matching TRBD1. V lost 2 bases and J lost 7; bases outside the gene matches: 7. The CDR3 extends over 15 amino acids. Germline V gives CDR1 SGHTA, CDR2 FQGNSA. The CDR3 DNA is TGTGCCAGCAGCTTAAGCGGACAGGGTCGCCAGCCCCAGCATTTT. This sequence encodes CASSLSGQGRQPQHF.

The CDR3 bases are TGTGCCACCAGTGATGGGACGGGACAGGGGAACACCGGGGAGCTGTTTTTT. It yields the protein CATSDGTGQGNTGELFF. The chain is built from TRBV24-1 and TRBJ2-2; 9 bases agree with TRBD1. Germline V gene data show CDR1 as KGHDR and CDR2 as SFDVKD. The CDR3 totals 17 residues. The ends lost 3 bases at V and 1 base at J; junction bases unmatched: 5.

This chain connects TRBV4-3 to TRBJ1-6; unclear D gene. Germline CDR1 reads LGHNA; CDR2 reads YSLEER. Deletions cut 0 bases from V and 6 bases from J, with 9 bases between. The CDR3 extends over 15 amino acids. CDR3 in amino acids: CASSQDLNSNSPLHF. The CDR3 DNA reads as TGCGCCAGCAGCCAAGATCTAAACAGTAATTCACCCCTCCACTTT.

The CDR3 sequence: CASSLSFIQQETQYF. For the CDR3, the DNA is TGTGCCAGCAGCTTAAGTTTTATACAACAAGAGACCCAGTACTTC. The chain couples TRBV7-9 to TRBJ2-5; D gene uncertain. Germline V gene sequence: CDR1 SEHNR, CDR2 FQNEAQ (reference sequence). The V and J ends lost 2 bases and 2 bases respectively, with 12 bases between them. The CDR3 length is 15 residues. Combining the CDR3 with reference TRBV7-9 and TRBJ2-5 gives the whole variable domain DTGVSQNPRHKITKRGQNVTFRCDPISEHNRLYWYRQTLGQGPEFLTYFQNEAQLEKSRLLSDRFSAERPKGSFSTLEIQRTEQGDSAMYLCASSLSFIQQETQYFGPGTRLLVL.

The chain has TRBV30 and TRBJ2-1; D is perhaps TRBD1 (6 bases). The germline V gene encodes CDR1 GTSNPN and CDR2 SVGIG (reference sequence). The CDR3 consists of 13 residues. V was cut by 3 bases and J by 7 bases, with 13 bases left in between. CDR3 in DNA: TGTGCCTGGAGAGGGCAGGGGACGAATGAGCAGTTCTTC. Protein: CAWRGQGTNEQFF. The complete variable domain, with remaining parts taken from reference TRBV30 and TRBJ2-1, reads SQTIHQWPATLVQPVGSPLSLECTVEGTSNPNLYWYRQAAGRGLQLLFYSVGIGQISSEVPQNLSASRPQDRQFILSSKKLLLSDSGFYLCAWRGQGTNEQFFGPGTRLTVL.

CDR3 nucleotide sequence: TGTGCCAGCAGCTCCCAAAGTACAGGGAATTCACCCCTCCACTTT. Translation gives CASSSQSTGNSPLHF. The chain joins TRBV9 to TRBJ1-6, with D possibly matching TRBD1 (6 bases). Germline lookup yields CDR1 SGDLS and CDR2 YYNGEE. There are 15 residues in the CDR3. Between the trimmed V and J ends, which lost 4 bases and 7 bases, there was a span of 15 bases.

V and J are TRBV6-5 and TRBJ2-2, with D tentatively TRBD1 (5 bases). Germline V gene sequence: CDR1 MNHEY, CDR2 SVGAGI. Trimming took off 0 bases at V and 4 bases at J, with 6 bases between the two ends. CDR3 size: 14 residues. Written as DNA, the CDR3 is TGTGCCAGCAGTTACTCAGGGGTCACCGGGGAGCTGTTTTTT. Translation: CASSYSGVTGELFF.

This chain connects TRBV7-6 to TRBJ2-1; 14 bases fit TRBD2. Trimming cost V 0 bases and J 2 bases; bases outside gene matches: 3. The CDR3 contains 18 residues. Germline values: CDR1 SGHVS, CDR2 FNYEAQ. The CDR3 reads CASSLAGTSGSAYNEQFF. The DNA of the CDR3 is TGTGCCAGCAGCTTAGCGGGGACTAGCGGGAGTGCCTACAATGAGCAGTTCTTC. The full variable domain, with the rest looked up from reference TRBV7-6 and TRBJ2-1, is GAGVSQSPRYKVTKRGQDVALRCDPISGHVSLYWYRQALGQGPEFLTYFNYEAQQDKSGLPNDRFSAERPEGSISTLTIQRTEQRDSAMYRCASSLAGTSGSAYNEQFFGPGTRLTVL.

CDR3 protein: CASSPYPGREGETQYF. The CDR3, as DNA: TGTGCCAGCAGTCCCTACCCCGGGAGGGAGGGAGAGACCCAGTACTTC. The chain couples TRBV27 to TRBJ2-5, with 8 bases fitting TRBD2. V shed 5 bases and J 4 bases; nucleotides not matched to a gene: 12. Germline CDR1 and CDR2: MNHEY and SMNVEV (reference sequence). CDR3 size: 16 residues.

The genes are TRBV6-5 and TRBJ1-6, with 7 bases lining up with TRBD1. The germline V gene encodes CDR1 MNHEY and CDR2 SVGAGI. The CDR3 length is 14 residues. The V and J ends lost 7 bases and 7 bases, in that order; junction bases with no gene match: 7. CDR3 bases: TGTGCCAGCACGCTTGTCAGGGGGAATTCACCCCTCCACTTT. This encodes CASTLVRGNSPLHF.

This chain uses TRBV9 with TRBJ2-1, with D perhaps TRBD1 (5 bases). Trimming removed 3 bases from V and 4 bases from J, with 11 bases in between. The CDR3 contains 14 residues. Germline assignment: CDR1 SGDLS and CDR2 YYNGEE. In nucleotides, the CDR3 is TGTGCCAGCAGCGGAGATAGGGGTTACAATGAGCAGTTCTTC. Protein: CASSGDRGYNEQFF.

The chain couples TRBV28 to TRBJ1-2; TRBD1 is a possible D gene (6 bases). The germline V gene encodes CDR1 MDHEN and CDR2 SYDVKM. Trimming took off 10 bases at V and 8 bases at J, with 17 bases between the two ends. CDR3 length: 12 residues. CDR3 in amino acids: CANKMTGGGYTF. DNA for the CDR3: TGTGCCAACAAGATGACAGGCGGCGGCTACACCTTC.